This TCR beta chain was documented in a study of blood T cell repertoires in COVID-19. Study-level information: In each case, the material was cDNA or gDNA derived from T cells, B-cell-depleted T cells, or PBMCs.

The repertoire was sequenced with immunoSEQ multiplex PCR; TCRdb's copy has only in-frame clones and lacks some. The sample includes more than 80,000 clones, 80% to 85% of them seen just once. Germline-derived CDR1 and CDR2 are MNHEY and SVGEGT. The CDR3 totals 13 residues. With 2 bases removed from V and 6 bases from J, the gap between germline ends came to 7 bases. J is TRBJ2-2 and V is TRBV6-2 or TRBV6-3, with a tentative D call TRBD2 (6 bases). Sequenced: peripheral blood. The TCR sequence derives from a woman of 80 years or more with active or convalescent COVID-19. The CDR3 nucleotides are TGTGCCAGCAGTTACCGACTAGCCGGGGAGCTGTTTTTT. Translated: CASSYRLAGELFF.